The T cell receptor beta chain under discussion was sequenced for a study of cytomegalovirus exposure and HLA in healthy donors. General study results and limits: The sole available immune exposure information was CMV serostatus.

PCR used 60 Vbeta primers and 13 Jbeta primers. Some clones are missing from TCRdb's copy, which holds only in-frame ones; the method was immunoSEQ multiplex PCR. Among 99,000 or so clones listed, roughly 79% were seen once. A note on this clone: Its antigen is not identified.

The CDR3 loop spans 17 amino acids. J gave up 0 bases and V 0 bases, and 7 bases lay outside the gene matches. The germline gives CDR1 SGHRS, CDR2 YFSETQ. The sample comprised PBMCs. This clonotype was obtained from a man aged 60 to 69 in good health and CMV-seropositive. The rearrangement links TRBV5-1 to TRBJ2-3; 7 bases match TRBD1. CDR3 in amino acids: CASSLATGASSTDTQYF. The CDR3 bases are TGCGCCAGCAGCTTGGCCACAGGGGCCTCTAGCACAGATACGCAGTATTTT.